This T cell receptor beta chain is from a study of cytomegalovirus exposure and HLA in healthy donors. Study-level findings and limits: Generally TCR sequences proved uncommon, though certain public TCRs appeared in numerous donors. The classifier reportedly diagnosed cytomegalovirus status with high specificity and sensitivity. A prior analysis recorded that most TCR beta V segments were productive about 87% or about 30% of the time.

The CDR3 is 17 amino acids. Per the germline V gene, CDR1 is ENHRY and CDR2 is SYGVKD. Losses at the gene ends were 10 bases for V and 0 bases for J; bases not matched to a gene: 10. PCR primers comprised 60 Vbeta and 13 Jbeta primers. The assay was immunoSEQ multiplex PCR, and TCRdb's table has in-frame clones only and misses some. The sample includes 65,000 to 90,000 clones, roughly four fifths of them seen just once. A remark on this clone: What it binds is not known.

Sequenced input: PBMCs. The receptor was isolated from a man younger than 35 in good health and CMV-seronegative. The V call is TRBV10-3, the J call TRBJ2-2; the match to TRBD2 covers 11 bases. For the CDR3, the DNA is TGTGCCACTTCGATACTAGCGGGGGCCTCGAACACCGGGGAGCTGTTTTTT. Translated, it gives CATSILAGASNTGELFF.